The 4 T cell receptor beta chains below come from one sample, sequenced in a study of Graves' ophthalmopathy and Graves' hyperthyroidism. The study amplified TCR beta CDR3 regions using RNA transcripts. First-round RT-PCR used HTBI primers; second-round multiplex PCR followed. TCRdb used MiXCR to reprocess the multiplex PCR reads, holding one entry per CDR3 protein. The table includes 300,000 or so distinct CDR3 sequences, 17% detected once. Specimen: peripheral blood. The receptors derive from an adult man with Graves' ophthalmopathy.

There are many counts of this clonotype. The CDR3 DNA sequence: TGCGCCAGCAGCTTAAATGTGGGCGCAGAGGAGCCCCAGCATTTT. It yields the protein CASSLNVGAEEPQHF. The rearrangement uses TRBV5-1 and TRBJ1-5; no clear D. The CDR3 covers 15 residues. V was pared by 2 bases and J by 8 bases, with 17 bases between. The germline CDR1 and CDR2 sequences are SGHRS and YFSETQ.

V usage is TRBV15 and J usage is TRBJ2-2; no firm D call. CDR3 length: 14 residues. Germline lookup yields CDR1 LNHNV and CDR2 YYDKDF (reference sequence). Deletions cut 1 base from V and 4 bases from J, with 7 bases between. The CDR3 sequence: CATSRAAFTGELFF. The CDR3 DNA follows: TGTGCCACCAGCAGAGCGGCATTCACCGGGGAGCTGTTTTTT.

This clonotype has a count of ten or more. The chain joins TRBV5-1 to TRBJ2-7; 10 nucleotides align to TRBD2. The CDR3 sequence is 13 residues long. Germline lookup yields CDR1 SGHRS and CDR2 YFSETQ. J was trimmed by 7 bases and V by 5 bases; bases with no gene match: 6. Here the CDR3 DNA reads TGCGCCAGCAGGGAGCGGGGGGGGCGTGAGCAGTACTTC. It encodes CASRERGGREQYF.

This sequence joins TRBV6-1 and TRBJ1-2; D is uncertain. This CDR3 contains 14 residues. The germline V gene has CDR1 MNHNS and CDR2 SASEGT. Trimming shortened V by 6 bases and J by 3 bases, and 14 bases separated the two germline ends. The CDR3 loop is CASSRFGEDYGYTF. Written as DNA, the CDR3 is TGTGCCAGCAGCCGCTTTGGAGAGGACTATGGCTACACCTTC.